Given below is one T cell receptor (beta chain) in context. Germline and junction disagree at one end, which may indicate a read error. The CDR3 extends over 13 amino acids. The sample originates from a study of T cells in Graves' hyperthyroidism and ophthalmopathy. RNA transcripts were the template for amplifying TCR beta CDR3 regions. An initial round of RT-PCR targeting the TCR CDR3 relied on the HTBI primer set. TCRdb re-analysed the multiplex PCR reads in MiXCR, keeping a single row per CDR3 protein. This sample yields around 600,000 distinct CDR3 sequences, of which around 15% are seen a single time; approximately 12% belongs to the top ten. Each 10 ml fresh peripheral blood draw supplied the PBMCs.

The TCR originated in a woman aged 50 to 60 with Graves' ophthalmopathy. The specimen was blood. The chain recombines TRBV12-3 or TRBV12-4 with TRBJ1-1, with D possibly matching TRBD1 (6 bases). In DNA, the CDR3 is TGTGCCAACAGTTTACGGGGGCGGGGGGAAGCTTTCTTT. Translation: CANSLRGRGEAFF.